The 10 T cell receptor beta chains listed next were all sequenced from one sample in a study of CD8 T cell repertoires and HIV-1 epitope variants. Clones were read by immunoSEQ multiplex PCR, and TCRdb kept only the in-frame ones, dropping some. The sample consists of about 3,100 clones, roughly 71% of them appearing once. These receptors' targets are unknown. The sequenced sample consisted of cultured CD8+ T cells derived from PBMCs. The receptors derive from a male donor with HIV.

The V call is TRBV15, the J call TRBJ2-7; 7 nucleotides agree with TRBD2. Germline assignment: CDR1 LNHNV and CDR2 YYDKDF (reference sequence). There are 14 residues in the CDR3. The junction had 6 bases not matched to a gene; V was cut back by 0 bases and J by 7 bases. CDR3 residues: CATSRDGGVAEQYF. CDR3 bases: TGTGCCACCAGCAGAGATGGGGGGGTAGCGGAGCAGTACTTC.

This chain uses TRBV7-2 with TRBJ2-3, with 11 bases that match TRBD1. V dropped 2 bases and J dropped 3; count of bases not matched to a gene: 7. This CDR3 contains 17 residues. Germline V CDR1 and CDR2: SGHTA, FQGNSA. The DNA for the CDR3 is TGTGCCAGCAGCTTATTCTCGTGGGACAGGGGGACAGATACGCAGTATTTT. It encodes CASSLFSWDRGTDTQYF.

CDR3 sequence reads: CATSSGVNTGELFF. The CDR3 DNA sequence: TGTGCCACCTCTAGCGGGGTGAACACCGGGGAGCTGTTTTTT. This rearrangement joins TRBV6-1 to TRBJ2-2; the match to TRBD2 covers 9 bases. V lost 10 bases, J lost 1 base, and 4 bases stayed unmatched. Germline loops: CDR1 MNHNS, CDR2 SASEGT. This CDR3 has 14 residues.

The chain has TRBV25-1 and TRBJ2-5; D is possibly TRBD1 or TRBD2 (5 bases each). Germline V CDR1 and CDR2: MGHDK, SYGVNS. V lost 4 bases, J lost 1 base, and 10 bases lay in between. The CDR3 runs 14 residues. This CDR3 reads CASSGWDGQETQYF. The CDR3 DNA reads TGTGCCAGCAGTGGCTGGGACGGCCAAGAGACCCAGTACTTC.

This clone was seen a handful of times. The CDR3 protein is CASSLSSRNEAFF. Written as DNA, the CDR3 is TGTGCCAGCAGTTTATCGTCCCGGAATGAAGCTTTCTTT. The gene calls are TRBV27 and TRBJ1-1; D not resolved. The CDR3 is 13 amino acids. CDR1 and CDR2 from the germline V gene are MNHEY and SMNVEV (reference sequence). V was pared by 0 bases and J by 7 bases, with 9 bases between.

The chain employs TRBV7-8 and TRBJ2-7, with D unclear. Trimming removed 0 bases at V and 5 bases at J, with 11 bases between. The CDR3 covers 14 residues. Germline CDR1 SGHVS, CDR2 FQNEAQ. Here the CDR3 DNA reads TGTGCCAGCAGCTTAGCGAGTCGGCAGAACGAGCAGTACTTC. Translated, it gives CASSLASRQNEQYF. The full variable domain, its missing parts supplied by reference TRBV7-8 and TRBJ2-7, is GAGVSQSPRYKVAKRGQDVALRCDPISGHVSLFWYQQALGQGPEFLTYFQNEAQLDKSGLPSDRFFAERPEGSVSTLKIQRTQQEDSAVYLCASSLASRQNEQYFGPGTRLTVT.

The rearrangement joins TRBV7-8 to TRBJ2-3, with a weak D call TRBD1 (5 bases). Trimming removed 6 bases at V and 5 bases at J, with 9 bases between. Germline loops: CDR1 SGHVS, CDR2 FQNEAQ. The CDR3 loop spans 12 amino acids. The CDR3 DNA follows: TGTGCCAGCAGTTCCCAGGGAGATACGCAGTATTTT. It translates to CASSSQGDTQYF. The full variable domain, rest sourced from reference TRBV7-8 and TRBJ2-3, is GAGVSQSPRYKVAKRGQDVALRCDPISGHVSLFWYQQALGQGPEFLTYFQNEAQLDKSGLPSDRFFAERPEGSVSTLKIQRTQQEDSAVYLCASSSQGDTQYFGPGTRLTVL.

This chain joins TRBV4-1 and TRBJ1-4; D might be TRBD1 (5 bases). The germline V gene encodes CDR1 MGHRA and CDR2 YSYEKL. V was shortened by 0 bases and J by 10 bases, with 15 bases between the two germline ends. The CDR3 length is 15 residues. CDR3 coding DNA: TGCGCCAGCAGCCAAGACGGGACCAGTACAGGAAAACTGTTTTTT. Residues: CASSQDGTSTGKLFF.

The genes are TRBV15 and TRBJ1-1; D uncertain. Deletions cut 0 bases from V and 0 bases from J, with 8 bases between. In germline, CDR1 is LNHNV, CDR2 YYDKDF (reference sequence). The CDR3 sequence is 15 residues long. CDR3 sequence (DNA): TGTGCCACCAGCAGAGATAGGGCGGTGAACACTGAAGCTTTCTTT. Translating gives CATSRDRAVNTEAFF.

The CDR3 region is CASTSAGNYEQYF. In DNA, the CDR3 is TGCGCCAGCACCTCGGCGGGAAACTACGAGCAGTACTTC. This chain links TRBV5-1 with TRBJ2-7; maybe TRBD2 (6 bases). In germline, CDR1 is SGHRS, CDR2 YFSETQ. This CDR3 spans 13 amino acids. Between the trimmed V and J ends, which lost 6 bases and 3 bases, there was a span of 13 bases.